This TCR beta chain is drawn from a study of cytomegalovirus exposure and HLA in healthy donors. For the study at large: Most genotyped donors, approximately 77% of about 360, had Caucasian-associated genetic ancestry.

General study points: When analyzed later, a missense DCLRE1C variant was found to be linked to TCR beta V- and J-gene trimming.

Details on this clone: Its matching antigen is unknown.

Germline-derived CDR1 and CDR2 are SSHAT and FNYEAQ (reference sequence). The CDR3 is 14 amino acids. The germline V and J ends were trimmed by 3 bases and 5 bases, with 10 bases remaining between them. 13 Jbeta primers and 60 Vbeta primers were used for the PCR. Original processing methods: In a later analysis, approximately 80 million unique TCR beta chains included roughly 11 million shared by two or more donors. Assay used: immunoSEQ multiplex PCR; TCRdb lists only in-frame clones, some missing. The V and J calls and clone size come from that table; D and trimming were worked out from the DNA. The sample includes roughly 71,000 clones, roughly two thirds seen only once; the top ten take 2.8%.

The chain couples TRBV7-7 to TRBJ2-2; a weak D match, TRBD1 (5 bases). Sample: PBMCs. The receptor was derived from a man aged 25 to 45 in good health and CMV-seronegative. CDR3: CASSLVRETGELFF. CDR3 nucleotides: TGTGCCAGCAGCTTGGTCAGGGAAACCGGGGAGCTGTTTTTT.